Below are 18 T cell receptor beta chains sequenced from a single sample in a study of blood T cell repertoires in COVID-19. The assay was immunoSEQ multiplex PCR, and TCRdb's table has in-frame clones only and misses some. The data contain 180,000 or so clones, approximately 80% of them singletons. The sample comprised peripheral blood. These receptors all come from a woman aged 50 to 65 with active or convalescent COVID-19.

The genes are TRBV25-1 and TRBJ2-1; no definite D call. Germline CDR1 and CDR2: MGHDK and SYGVNS. Between the trimmed V and J ends, which lost 1 base and 8 bases, there was a span of 6 bases. The CDR3 covers 12 residues. This CDR3 reads CASSEFMYEQFF. The CDR3 DNA sequence: TGTGCCAGCAGTGAATTTATGTATGAGCAGTTCTTC.

V is TRBV12-3 or TRBV12-4 and J is TRBJ2-3; a possible D gene is TRBD1 (6 bases). The CDR3 contains 11 residues. V shed 5 bases and J shed 8 bases, with 8 bases lying between them. DNA of the CDR3: TGTGCCAGCAGTCGAGGGGGTACGCAGTATTTT. Translation gives CASSRGGTQYF.

This clone was seen a few times. Here the CDR3 reads CASSLEAGLSYEQYF. The CDR3 DNA is TGTGCCAGCAGCTTAGAAGCGGGTCTTTCCTACGAGCAGTACTTC. The chain is built from TRBV7-2 and TRBJ2-7; perhaps TRBD2 as D (6 bases). The CDR3 consists of 15 residues. Germline CDR1 and CDR2: SGHTA and FQGNSA. V gave up 1 base and J gave up 1 base, with 11 bases separating them.

The chain joins TRBV5-1 to TRBJ1-4, with TRBD1 matching over 8 bases. Per the germline V gene, CDR1 is SGHRS and CDR2 is YFSETQ. The CDR3 contains 15 residues. V gave up 4 bases and J gave up 3 bases; unmatched junction bases: 5. The CDR3 nucleotides are TGCGCCAGCAGCACCCAACAGGGGGCTAATGAAAAACTGTTTTTT. It translates to CASSTQQGANEKLFF.

The chain couples TRBV3-1 (or the pseudogene TRBV3-2) to TRBJ2-1; 8 bases agree with TRBD1. Germline V lookup: CDR1 LGHDT, CDR2 YNNKEL (reference sequence). J lost 4 bases, V lost 0 bases, and 5 bases had no gene match. The CDR3 is made up of 16 amino acids. Written as DNA, the CDR3 is TGTGCCAGCAGCCAAGATCGAGGGACAGGATACAATGAGCAGTTCTTC. It specifies CASSQDRGTGYNEQFF.

The chain has TRBV2 and TRBJ1-2, with 10 nucleotides matching TRBD1. With V trimmed by 6 bases and J by 5 bases, 6 bases remained unmatched. CDR3 length: 14 residues. Per the germline V gene, CDR1 is SNHLY and CDR2 is FYNNEI. CDR3 nucleotide sequence: TGTGCCAGCAGCCGGACAGGGGGAAGTTATGGCTACACCTTC. Translated: CASSRTGGSYGYTF.

This chain uses TRBV9 with TRBJ2-7; 10 bases line up with TRBD2. Germline V CDR1 and CDR2: SGDLS, YYNGEE. V shed 4 bases and J 7 bases; nucleotides not matched to a gene: 5. This CDR3 spans 13 amino acids. CDR3 residues: CASSPGLAWEQYF. Here the CDR3 DNA reads TGTGCCAGCAGCCCGGGACTAGCGTGGGAGCAGTACTTC.

The genes are TRBV7-2 and TRBJ2-5; 11 bases are shared with TRBD2. CDR3 length: 19 amino acids. CDR1 SGHTA and CDR2 FQGNSA come from the germline V gene. V was clipped by 4 bases and J by 2 bases; unmatched bases: 15. The CDR3 spells CASSWWGSGRALGQETQYF. CDR3 bases: TGTGCCAGCAGCTGGTGGGGTAGCGGGAGGGCCTTGGGGCAAGAGACCCAGTACTTC.

The chain carries TRBV5-1 and TRBJ2-1; 12 bases map to TRBD1. This CDR3 contains 20 residues. Germline CDR1 is SGHRS and CDR2 is YFSETQ. The V and J ends lost 3 bases and 0 bases, in that order; junction bases with no gene match: 13. The CDR3 bases are TGCGCCAGCAGCTCGTGGGACAGGGGGCTAGCGGGATCCTCCTACAATGAGCAGTTCTTC. The encoded protein is CASSSWDRGLAGSSYNEQFF.

The chain uses TRBV19 and TRBJ1-5; D unclear. The CDR3 totals 14 residues. V lost 3 bases to trimming and J lost 5 bases, with 11 bases between them. CDR1 is LNHDA and CDR2 is SQIVND in the germline V gene (reference sequence). The DNA for the CDR3 is TGTGCCAGTAGTATGTCCGCCGGGGATCAGCCCCAGCATTTT. Encoded protein: CASSMSAGDQPQHF.

CDR3 bases: TGTGCCAGCAGGGAGATCAGTCCCTACGAGCAGTACTTC. Residues: CASREISPYEQYF. The V and J genes are TRBV6-5 and TRBJ2-7; D is unclear. The V and J ends lost 6 bases and 2 bases respectively, with 11 bases between them. CDR3 length: 13 amino acids. The germline V gene encodes CDR1 MNHEY and CDR2 SVGAGI.

This chain joins TRBV6-2 or TRBV6-3 and TRBJ2-5; 9 nucleotides line up with TRBD1. Germline V gives CDR1 MNHEY, CDR2 SVGEGT. The length of the CDR3 is 14 residues. The J segment lost 5 bases and the V segment lost 4 bases, leaving 5 bases of the junction unmatched. DNA for the CDR3: TGTGCCAGCAGTTTCGGGGACAGGGATGAGACCCAGTACTTC. It yields the protein CASSFGDRDETQYF.

The CDR3 loop is CASSVPAGGTGELFF. Here the CDR3 DNA reads TGTGCCAGCAGCGTCCCAGCGGGGGGCACCGGGGAGCTGTTTTTT. This chain links TRBV9 with TRBJ2-2, with 9 bases fitting TRBD2. Trimming took 2 bases from V and 4 from J; bases not matched to a gene: 3. CDR3 length: 15 residues. The germline V gene has CDR1 SGDLS and CDR2 YYNGEE.

The rearrangement joins TRBV29-1 to TRBJ1-2; D call uncertain. From germline, CDR1 is SQVTM and CDR2 ANQGSEA. The CDR3 spans 11 residues. V was trimmed by 8 bases and J by 3 bases, leaving 10 bases between them. The DNA of the CDR3 is TGCAGCTTCAGGACTCACTATGGCTACACCTTC. The encoded protein is CSFRTHYGYTF. The whole variable domain, remainder taken from reference TRBV29-1 and TRBJ1-2, is SAVISQKPSRDICQRGTSLTIQCQVDSQVTMMFWYRQQPGQSLTLIATANQGSEATYESGFVIDKFPISRPNLTFSTLTVSNMSPEDSSIYLCSFRTHYGYTFGSGTRLTVV.

The chain is built from TRBV6-2 or TRBV6-3 and TRBJ2-3; D gene ambiguous. Trimming took off 5 bases at V and 6 bases at J, with 12 bases between the two ends. The CDR3 covers 13 residues. Per germline, CDR1 MNHEY and CDR2 SVGEGT. The CDR3 bases are TGTGCCAGCAGTACACCACAGTCGGATACGCAGTATTTT. It yields the protein CASSTPQSDTQYF.

The sample holds one count of this clone. V is TRBV20-1 and J is TRBJ1-1; the match to TRBD1 covers 7 bases. CDR3 size: 14 residues. Trimming cost V 3 bases and J 5 bases; bases outside gene matches: 9. In germline, CDR1 is DFQATT, CDR2 SNEGSKA (reference sequence). Written as DNA, the CDR3 is TGCAGTGCTAGTTTAGGGGGCGCAGGGACTGAAGCTTTCTTT. Amino acids: CSASLGGAGTEAFF.

Here the CDR3 reads CASSRTSGSGNRHYEQYF. DNA of the CDR3: TGTGCCAGCAGCCGGACTAGCGGGAGTGGGAACCGCCATTACGAGCAGTACTTC. The chain links TRBV3-1 (or the pseudogene TRBV3-2) to TRBJ2-7, with 13 bases lining up with TRBD2. The length of the CDR3 is 18 residues. The V and J ends lost 4 bases and 4 bases, in that order; junction bases with no gene match: 13. Germline V gene data show CDR1 as LGHDT and CDR2 as YNNKEL (reference sequence).

The chain couples TRBV18 to TRBJ2-3, with 11 positions matching TRBD2. Per germline, CDR1 KGHSH and CDR2 LQKENI. This CDR3 contains 16 residues. Unmatched junction bases numbered 2, after V lost 3 bases and J lost 0 bases. The CDR3 bases are TGTGCCAGCTCACCTCGACTAGCGGGGAGCACAGATACGCAGTATTTT. Protein product: CASSPRLAGSTDTQYF. Drawing the rest from reference TRBV18 and TRBJ2-3, the complete variable domain is NAGVMQNPRHLVRRRGQEARLRCSPMKGHSHVYWYRQLPEEGLKFMVYLQKENIIDESGMPKERFSAEFPKEGPSILRIQQVVRGDSAAYFCASSPRLAGSTDTQYFGPGTRLTVL.